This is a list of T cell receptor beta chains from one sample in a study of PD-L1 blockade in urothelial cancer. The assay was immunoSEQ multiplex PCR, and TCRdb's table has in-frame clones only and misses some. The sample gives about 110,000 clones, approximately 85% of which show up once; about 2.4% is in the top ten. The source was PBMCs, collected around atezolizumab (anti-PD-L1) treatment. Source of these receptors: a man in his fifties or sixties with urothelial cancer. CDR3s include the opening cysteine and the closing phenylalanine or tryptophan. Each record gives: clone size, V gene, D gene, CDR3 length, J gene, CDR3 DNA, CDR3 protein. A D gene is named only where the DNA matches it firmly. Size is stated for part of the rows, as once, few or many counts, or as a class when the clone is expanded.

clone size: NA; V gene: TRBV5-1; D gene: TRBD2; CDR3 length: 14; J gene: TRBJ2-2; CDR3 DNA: TGCGCCAGCAGCAAACTAGCGGGAGCCGGGGAGCTGTTTTTT; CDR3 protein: CASSKLAGAGELFF
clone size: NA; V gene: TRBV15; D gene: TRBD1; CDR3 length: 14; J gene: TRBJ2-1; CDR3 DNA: TGTGCCACCAGCCCCCGGGACAGGGACAATGAGCAGTTCTTC; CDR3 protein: CATSPRDRDNEQFF
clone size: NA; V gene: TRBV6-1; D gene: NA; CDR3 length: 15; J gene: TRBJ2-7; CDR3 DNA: TGTGCCAGCAGGGAGGGGGGGACAGGAGCCTACGAGCAGTACTTC; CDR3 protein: CASREGGTGAYEQYF
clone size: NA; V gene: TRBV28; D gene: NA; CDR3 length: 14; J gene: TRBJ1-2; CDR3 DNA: TGTGCCAGCACTTCGACAGCCCTAAACTATGGCTACACCTTC; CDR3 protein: CASTSTALNYGYTF
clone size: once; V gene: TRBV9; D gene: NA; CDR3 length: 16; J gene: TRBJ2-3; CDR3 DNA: TGTGCCAGCAGCCAGGTGCGGAGGGCCGACACAGATACGCAGTATTTT; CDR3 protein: CASSQVRRADTDTQYF
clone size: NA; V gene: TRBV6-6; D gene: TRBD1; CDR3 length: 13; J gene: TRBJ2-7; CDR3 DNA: TGTGCCAGCAGTTGGGACAGGGGTGACGAGCAGTACTTC; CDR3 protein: CASSWDRGDEQYF
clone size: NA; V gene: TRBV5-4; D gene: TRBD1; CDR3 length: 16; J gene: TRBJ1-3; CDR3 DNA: TGTGCCAGCAGCTTGGAAGGGACAGGGTCTGGAAACACCATATATTTT; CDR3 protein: CASSLEGTGSGNTIYF
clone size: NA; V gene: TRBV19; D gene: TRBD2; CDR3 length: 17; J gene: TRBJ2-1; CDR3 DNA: TGTGCCAGTAGTATAACTAGCGGACCCCTTTCGTACAATGAGCAGTTCTTC; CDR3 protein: CASSITSGPLSYNEQFF
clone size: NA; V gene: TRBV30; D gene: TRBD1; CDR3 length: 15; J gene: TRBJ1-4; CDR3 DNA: TGTGCCTGGAGTGTACGGGGGACAGGGGCGCAAAAACTGTTTTTT; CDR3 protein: CAWSVRGTGAQKLFF
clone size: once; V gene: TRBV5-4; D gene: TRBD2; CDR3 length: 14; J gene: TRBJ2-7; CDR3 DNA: TGTGCCAGCAGCTTAGGCGGGAGCTCCTACGAGCAGTACTTC; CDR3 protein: CASSLGGSSYEQYF
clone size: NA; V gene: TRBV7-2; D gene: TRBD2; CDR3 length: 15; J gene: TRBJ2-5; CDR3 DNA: TGTGCCAGCAGCTCGCCAGGAACTAGCGGGAGGGGCCAGTACTTC; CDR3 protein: CASSSPGTSGRGQYF
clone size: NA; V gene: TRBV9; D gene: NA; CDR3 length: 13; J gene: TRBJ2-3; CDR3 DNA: TGTGCCAGCACCCGCGGGATAACAGATACGCAGTATTTT; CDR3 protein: CASTRGITDTQYF
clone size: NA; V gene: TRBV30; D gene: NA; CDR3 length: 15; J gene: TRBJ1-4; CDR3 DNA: TGTGCCTGGATGGACAGAGCTGCAACTAATGAAAAACTGTTTTTT; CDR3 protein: CAWMDRAATNEKLFF
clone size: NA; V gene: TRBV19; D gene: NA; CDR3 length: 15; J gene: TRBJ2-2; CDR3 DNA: TGTGCCAGTAGATTAGGCGGGATGTCCACCGGGGAGCTGTTTTTT; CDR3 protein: CASRLGGMSTGELFF
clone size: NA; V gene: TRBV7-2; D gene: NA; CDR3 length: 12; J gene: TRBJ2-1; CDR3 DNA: TGTGCCAGCAGCTTAGGGCTGAATGAGCAGTTCTTC; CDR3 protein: CASSLGLNEQFF
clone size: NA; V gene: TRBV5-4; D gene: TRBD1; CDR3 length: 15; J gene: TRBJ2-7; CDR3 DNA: TGTGCCAGCAGCGCTGGGACAGGACCTTTGACCGAGCAGTACTTC; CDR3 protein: CASSAGTGPLTEQYF
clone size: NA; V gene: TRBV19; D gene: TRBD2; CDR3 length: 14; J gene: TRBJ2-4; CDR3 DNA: TGTGCCACTTGGGGAGGGATAGCCAAAAACATTCAGTACTTC; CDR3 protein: CATWGGIAKNIQYF
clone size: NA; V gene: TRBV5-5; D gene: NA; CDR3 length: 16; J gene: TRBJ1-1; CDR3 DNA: TGTGCCAGCAGCTTAACACTAATGGACAGTAACACTGAAGCTTTCTTT; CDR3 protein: CASSLTLMDSNTEAFF
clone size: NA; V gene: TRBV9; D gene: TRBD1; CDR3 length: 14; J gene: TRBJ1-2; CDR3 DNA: TGTGCCAGCAGCATGGGACAGGGTAACTATGGCTACACCTTC; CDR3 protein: CASSMGQGNYGYTF
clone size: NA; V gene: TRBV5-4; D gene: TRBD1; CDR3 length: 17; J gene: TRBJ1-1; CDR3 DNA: TGTGCCAGCAAAAGGAGGGGGACAGCCGATTCGAACACTGAAGCTTTCTTT; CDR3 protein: CASKRRGTADSNTEAFF
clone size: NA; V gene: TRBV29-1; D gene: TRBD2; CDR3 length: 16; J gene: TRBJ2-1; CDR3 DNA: TGCAGCGTTGTGGGACTAGCGGGAGAAAGCTACAATGAGCAGTTCTTC; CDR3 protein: CSVVGLAGESYNEQFF
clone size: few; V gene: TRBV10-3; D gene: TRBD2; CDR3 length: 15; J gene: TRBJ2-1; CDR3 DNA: TGTGCCATCAGTGGGACTAGCTCTTCTTCCAATGAGCAGTTCTTC; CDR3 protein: CAISGTSSSSNEQFF
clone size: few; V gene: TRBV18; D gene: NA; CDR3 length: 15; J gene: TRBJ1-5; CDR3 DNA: TGTGCCAGCTCACCGGCGGGAGGCTTTAGTCAGCCCCAGCATTTT; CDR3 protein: CASSPAGGFSQPQHF
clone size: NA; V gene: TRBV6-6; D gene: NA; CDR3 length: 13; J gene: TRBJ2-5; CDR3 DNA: TGTGCCAGCAGTCCCGGTTCTAGCGAGACCCAGTACTTC; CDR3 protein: CASSPGSSETQYF
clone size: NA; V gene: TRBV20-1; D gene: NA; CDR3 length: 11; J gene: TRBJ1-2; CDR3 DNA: TGCAGGGTCGAGACAGGCTATGGCTACACCTTC; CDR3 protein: CRVETGYGYTF
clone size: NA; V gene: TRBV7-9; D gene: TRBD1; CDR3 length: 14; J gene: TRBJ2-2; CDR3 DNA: TGTGCCAGCATAACAGGGGGGCGCACCGGGGAGCTGTTTTTT; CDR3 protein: CASITGGRTGELFF
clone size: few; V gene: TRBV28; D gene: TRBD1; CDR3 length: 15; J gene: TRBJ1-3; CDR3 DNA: TGTGCCAGCAGCCTCCCAGGGACAGCTGGAAACACCATATATTTT; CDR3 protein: CASSLPGTAGNTIYF
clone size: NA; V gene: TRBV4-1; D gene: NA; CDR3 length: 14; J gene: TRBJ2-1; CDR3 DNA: TGCGCCAGCAGCCAAGATGCCCGGGAAGGGCCAAAGTTCTTC; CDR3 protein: CASSQDAREGPKFF
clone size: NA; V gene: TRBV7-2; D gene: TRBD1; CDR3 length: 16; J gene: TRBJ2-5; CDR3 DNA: TGTGCCAGCAGCCGGACAGGGTCAGGACGCCAAGAGACCCAGTACTTC; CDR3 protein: CASSRTGSGRQETQYF
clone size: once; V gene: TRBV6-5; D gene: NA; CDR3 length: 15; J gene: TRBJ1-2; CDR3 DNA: TGTGCCAGCAGTTATACGAGGGGAGGGCGATATGGCTACACCTTC; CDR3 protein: CASSYTRGGRYGYTF
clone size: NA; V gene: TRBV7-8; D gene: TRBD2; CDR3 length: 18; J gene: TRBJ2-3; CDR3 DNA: TGTGCCAGCAGCTTTAGTCCGGCGACTAGCGGGAGTCCAGATACGCAGTATTTT; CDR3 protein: CASSFSPATSGSPDTQYF
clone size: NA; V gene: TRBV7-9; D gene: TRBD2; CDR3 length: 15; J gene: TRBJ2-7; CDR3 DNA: TGTGCCAGCAGCTTAGTAGCGGGAAAGGACCACGAGCAGTACTTC; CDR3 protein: CASSLVAGKDHEQYF
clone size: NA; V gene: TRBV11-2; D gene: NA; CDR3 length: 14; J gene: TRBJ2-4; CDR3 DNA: TGTGCCAGCAGCATTGGGACTTCCGGGAACATTCAGTACTTC; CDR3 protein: CASSIGTSGNIQYF
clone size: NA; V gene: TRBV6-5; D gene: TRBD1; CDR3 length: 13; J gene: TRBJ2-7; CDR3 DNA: TGTGCCAGCAGTTACCCAGGGGGCAGCGAGCAGTACTTC; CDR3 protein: CASSYPGGSEQYF
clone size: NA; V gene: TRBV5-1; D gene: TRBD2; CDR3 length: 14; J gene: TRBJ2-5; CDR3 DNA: TGCGCCAGCAGCCGGACTAGCGGGGAGCAGACCCAGTACTTC; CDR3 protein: CASSRTSGEQTQYF
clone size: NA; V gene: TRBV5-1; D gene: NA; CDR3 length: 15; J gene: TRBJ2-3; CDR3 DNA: TGCGCCAGCAGAGACGCCAATACGGCGGCAGATACGCAGTATTTT; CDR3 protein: CASRDANTAADTQYF
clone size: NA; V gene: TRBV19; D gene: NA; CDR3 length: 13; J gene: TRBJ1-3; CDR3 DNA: TGTGCCAGTAAACGGGGATCTGGAAACACCATATATTTT; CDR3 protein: CASKRGSGNTIYF
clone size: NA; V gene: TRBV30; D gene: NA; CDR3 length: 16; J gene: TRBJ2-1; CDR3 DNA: TGTGCCTGGACTGGGGGGTCCAATCCGGCTCTTAATGAGCAGTTCTTC; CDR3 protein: CAWTGGSNPALNEQFF
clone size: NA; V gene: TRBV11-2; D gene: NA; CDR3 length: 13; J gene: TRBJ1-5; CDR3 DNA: TGTGCCAGCAGCTCGACGGTTTCCCGGGCCCAGCATTTT; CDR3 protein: CASSSTVSRAQHF
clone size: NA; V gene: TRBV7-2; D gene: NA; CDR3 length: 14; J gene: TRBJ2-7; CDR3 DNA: TGTGCCAGCAGCCCGATGGCAGTCAACTACGAGCAGTACTTC; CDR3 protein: CASSPMAVNYEQYF
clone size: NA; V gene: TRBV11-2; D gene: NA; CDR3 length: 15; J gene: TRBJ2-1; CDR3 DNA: TGTGCCAGCTCGCCCCCTAGAATGGCCTACAATGAGCAGTTCTTC; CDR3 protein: CASSPPRMAYNEQFF
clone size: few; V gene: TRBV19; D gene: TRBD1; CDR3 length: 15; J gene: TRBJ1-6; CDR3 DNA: TGTGCCAGTAGTATGTGGGGACAGGGGGATTCACCCCTCCACTTT; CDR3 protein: CASSMWGQGDSPLHF
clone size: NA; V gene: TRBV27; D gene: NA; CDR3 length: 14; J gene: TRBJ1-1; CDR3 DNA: TGTGCCAGCAGTCAAAAGCCGGGGGACACTGAAGCTTTCTTT; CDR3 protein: CASSQKPGDTEAFF
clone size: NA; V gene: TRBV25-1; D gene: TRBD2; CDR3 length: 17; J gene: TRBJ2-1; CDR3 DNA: TGTGCCAGCAGTGATAATAGCGGGGCTAGCTCCTACAATGAGCAGTTCTTC; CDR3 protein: CASSDNSGASSYNEQFF
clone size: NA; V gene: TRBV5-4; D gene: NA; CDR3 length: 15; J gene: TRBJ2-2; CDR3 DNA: TGTGCCAGCAGCGCACCTAGCTCGCGCACCGGGGAGCTGTTTTTT; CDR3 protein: CASSAPSSRTGELFF
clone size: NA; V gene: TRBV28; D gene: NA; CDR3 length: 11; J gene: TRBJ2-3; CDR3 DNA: TGTGCCAGCACCGTCCGGGATACGCAGTATTTT; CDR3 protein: CASTVRDTQYF
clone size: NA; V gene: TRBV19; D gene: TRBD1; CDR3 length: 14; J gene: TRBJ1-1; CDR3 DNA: TGTGCCAGTACCAAGACAGGGGTGAACACTGAAGCTTTCTTT; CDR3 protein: CASTKTGVNTEAFF
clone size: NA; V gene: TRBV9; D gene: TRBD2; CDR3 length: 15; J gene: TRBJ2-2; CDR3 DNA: TGTGCCAGCAGCGTAGCGGGAGGCCCATTCGGGGAGCTGTTTTTT; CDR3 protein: CASSVAGGPFGELFF
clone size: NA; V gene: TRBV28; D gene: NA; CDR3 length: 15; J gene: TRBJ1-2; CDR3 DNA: TGTGCCAGCAGTTTAGGGGCAGGCAGACACTATGGCTACACCTTC; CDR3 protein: CASSLGAGRHYGYTF
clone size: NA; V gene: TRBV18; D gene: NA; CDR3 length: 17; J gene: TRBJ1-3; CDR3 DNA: TGTGCCAGCTCACCACGCTCACAGGTTTCGGACGGAAACACCATATATTTT; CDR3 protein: CASSPRSQVSDGNTIYF